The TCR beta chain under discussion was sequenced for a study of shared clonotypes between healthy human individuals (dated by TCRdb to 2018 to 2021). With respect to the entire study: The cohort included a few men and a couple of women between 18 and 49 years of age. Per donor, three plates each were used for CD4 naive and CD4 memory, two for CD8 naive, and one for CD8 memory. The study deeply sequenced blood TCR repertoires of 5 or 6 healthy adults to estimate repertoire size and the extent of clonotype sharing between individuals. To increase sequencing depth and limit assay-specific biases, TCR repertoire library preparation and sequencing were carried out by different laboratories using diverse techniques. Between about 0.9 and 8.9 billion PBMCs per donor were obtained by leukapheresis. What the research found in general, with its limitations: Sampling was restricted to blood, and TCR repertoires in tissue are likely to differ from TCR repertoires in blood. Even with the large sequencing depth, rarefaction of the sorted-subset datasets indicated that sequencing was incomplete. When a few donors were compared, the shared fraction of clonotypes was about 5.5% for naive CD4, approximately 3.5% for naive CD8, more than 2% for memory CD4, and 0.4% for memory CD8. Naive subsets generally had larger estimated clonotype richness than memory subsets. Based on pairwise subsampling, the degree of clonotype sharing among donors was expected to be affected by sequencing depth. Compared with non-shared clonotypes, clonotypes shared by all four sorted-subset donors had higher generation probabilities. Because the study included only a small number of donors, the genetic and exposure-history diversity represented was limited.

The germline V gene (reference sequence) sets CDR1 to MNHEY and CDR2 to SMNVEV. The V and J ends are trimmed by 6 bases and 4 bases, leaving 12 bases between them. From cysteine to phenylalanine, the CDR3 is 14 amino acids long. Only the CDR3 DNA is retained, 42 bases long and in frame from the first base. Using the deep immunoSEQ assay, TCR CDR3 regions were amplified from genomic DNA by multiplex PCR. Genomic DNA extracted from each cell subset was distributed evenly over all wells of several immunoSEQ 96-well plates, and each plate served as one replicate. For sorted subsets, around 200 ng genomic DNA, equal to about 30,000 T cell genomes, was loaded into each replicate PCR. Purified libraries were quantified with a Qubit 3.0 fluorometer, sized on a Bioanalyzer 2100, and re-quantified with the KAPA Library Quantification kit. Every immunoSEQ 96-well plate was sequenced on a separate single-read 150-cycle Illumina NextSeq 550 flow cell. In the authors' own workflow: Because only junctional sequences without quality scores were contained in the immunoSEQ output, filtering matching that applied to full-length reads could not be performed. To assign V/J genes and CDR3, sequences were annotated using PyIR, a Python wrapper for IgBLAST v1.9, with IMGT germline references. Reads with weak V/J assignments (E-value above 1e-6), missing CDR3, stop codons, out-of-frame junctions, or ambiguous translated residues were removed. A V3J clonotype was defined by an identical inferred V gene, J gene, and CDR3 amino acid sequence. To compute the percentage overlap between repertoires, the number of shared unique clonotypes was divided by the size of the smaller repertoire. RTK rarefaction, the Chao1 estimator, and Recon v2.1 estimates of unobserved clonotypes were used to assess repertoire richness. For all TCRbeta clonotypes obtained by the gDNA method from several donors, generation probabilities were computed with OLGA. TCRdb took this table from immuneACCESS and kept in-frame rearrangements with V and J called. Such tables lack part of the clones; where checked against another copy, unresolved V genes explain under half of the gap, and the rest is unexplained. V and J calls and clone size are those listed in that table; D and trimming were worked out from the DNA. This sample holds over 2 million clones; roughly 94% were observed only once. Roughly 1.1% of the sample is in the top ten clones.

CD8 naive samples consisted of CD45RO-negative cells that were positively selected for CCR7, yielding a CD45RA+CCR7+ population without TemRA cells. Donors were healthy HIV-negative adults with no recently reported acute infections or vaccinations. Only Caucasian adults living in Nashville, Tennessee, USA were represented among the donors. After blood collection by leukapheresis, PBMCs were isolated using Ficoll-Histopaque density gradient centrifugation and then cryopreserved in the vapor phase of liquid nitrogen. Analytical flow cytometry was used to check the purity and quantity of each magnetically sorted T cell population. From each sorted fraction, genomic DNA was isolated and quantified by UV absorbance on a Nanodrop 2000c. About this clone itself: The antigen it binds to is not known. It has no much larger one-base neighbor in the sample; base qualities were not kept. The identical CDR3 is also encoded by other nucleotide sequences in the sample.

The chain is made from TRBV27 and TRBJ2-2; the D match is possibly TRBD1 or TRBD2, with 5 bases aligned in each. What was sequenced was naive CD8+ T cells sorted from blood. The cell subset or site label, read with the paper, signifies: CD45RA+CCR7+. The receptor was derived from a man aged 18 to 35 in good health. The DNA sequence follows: TGTGCCAGCAGATCAGGGACGGCCACCGGGGAGCTGTTTTTT. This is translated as CASRSGTATGELFF.